This TCR beta chain was captured by sequencing in a study of blood T cell repertoires in COVID-19. Study-level information: Collection of acute and convalescent COVID-19 samples took place in the United States, Italy and Spain. From T cells, B-cell-depleted T cells, or PBMCs came the material, which was cDNA or gDNA.

This clone was observed a single time. The CDR3 is made up of 18 amino acids. The V segment lost 2 bases and the J segment 4 bases; nucleotides outside the gene matches: 16. The germline CDR1 and CDR2 sequences are MNHEY and SVGEGT. Methods used by the authors: Amplification with reference gene primers provided the estimates of nucleated cell counts. The method was immunoSEQ multiplex PCR; TCRdb's version includes in-frame clones alone and lacks a portion of them. The V and J calls and clone size were taken over from that table, and D and trimming were inferred from the DNA. Here the sample spans some 30,000 clones, more than 70% being singletons.

This rearrangement joins TRBV6-2 or TRBV6-3 to TRBJ2-7; 8 bases are a match to TRBD1. This receptor was taken from a human donor with active COVID-19. The donor label of this sample is uncertain. Sequencing used peripheral blood. The CDR3 DNA is TGTGCCAGCAGTTACCTCATCCCCGACAGGGGCTCTCCTTACGAGCAGTACTTC. It encodes CASSYLIPDRGSPYEQYF.